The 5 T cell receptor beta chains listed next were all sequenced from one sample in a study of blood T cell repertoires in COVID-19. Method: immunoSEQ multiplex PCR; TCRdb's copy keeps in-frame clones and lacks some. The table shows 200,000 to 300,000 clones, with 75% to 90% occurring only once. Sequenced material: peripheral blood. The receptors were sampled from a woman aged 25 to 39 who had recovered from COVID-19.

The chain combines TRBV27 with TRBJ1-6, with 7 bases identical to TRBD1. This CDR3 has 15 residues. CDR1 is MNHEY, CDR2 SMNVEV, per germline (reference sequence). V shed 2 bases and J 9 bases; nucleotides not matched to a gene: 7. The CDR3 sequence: CASSLRDSTGSPLHF. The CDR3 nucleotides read TGTGCCAGCAGTTTACGGGACAGTACTGGTTCACCCCTCCACTTT.

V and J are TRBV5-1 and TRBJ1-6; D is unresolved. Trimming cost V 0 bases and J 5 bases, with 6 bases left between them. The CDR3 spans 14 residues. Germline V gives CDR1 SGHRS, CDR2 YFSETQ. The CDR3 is CASSLEQDNSPLHF. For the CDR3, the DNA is TGCGCCAGCAGCTTGGAGCAGGATAATTCACCCCTCCACTTT.

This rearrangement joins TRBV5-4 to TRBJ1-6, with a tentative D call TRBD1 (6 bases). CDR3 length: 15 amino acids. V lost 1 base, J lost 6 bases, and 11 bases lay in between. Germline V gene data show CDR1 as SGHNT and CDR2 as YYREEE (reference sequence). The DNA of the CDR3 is TGTGCCAGCAGCTTGTTCGGGACAACTAATTCACCCCTCCACTTT. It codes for CASSLFGTTNSPLHF. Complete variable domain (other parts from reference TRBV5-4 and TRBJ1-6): ETGVTQSPTHLIKTRGQQVTLRCSSQSGHNTVSWYQQALGQGPQFIFQYYREEENGRGNFPPRFSGLQFPNYSSELNVNALELDDSALYLCASSLFGTTNSPLHFGNGTRLTVT.

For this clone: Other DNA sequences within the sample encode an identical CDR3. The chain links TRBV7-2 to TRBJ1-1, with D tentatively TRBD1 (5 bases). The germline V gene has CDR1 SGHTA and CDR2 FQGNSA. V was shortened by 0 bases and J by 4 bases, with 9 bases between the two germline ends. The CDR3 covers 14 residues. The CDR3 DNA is TGTGCCAGCAGCTTAGCAACGGGGGGCACTGAAGCTTTCTTT. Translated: CASSLATGGTEAFF. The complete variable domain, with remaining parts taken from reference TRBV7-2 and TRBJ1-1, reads GAGVSQSPSNKVTEKGKDVELRCDPISGHTALYWYRQSLGQGLEFLIYFQGNSAPDKSGLPSDRFSAERTGGSVSTLTIQRTQQEDSAVYLCASSLATGGTEAFFGQGTRLTVV.

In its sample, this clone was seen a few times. CDR3 nucleotides: TGTGCCAGCAGCTTAAACGCCCGACAGGGTTCCGGGGCCAACGTCCTGACTTTC. It is translated as CASSLNARQGSGANVLTF. The chain recombines TRBV7-3 with TRBJ2-6; 7 bases line up with TRBD1. Germline V gene data show CDR1 as SGHTA and CDR2 as FQGTGA. V was pared by 1 base and J by 4 bases, with 10 bases of the junction left unmatched. The CDR3 has 18 amino acids. Using reference TRBV7-3 and TRBJ2-6 for the parts outside the CDR3, the full variable domain is GAGVSQTPSNKVTEKGKYVELRCDPISGHTALYWYRQSLGQGPEFLIYFQGTGAADDSGLPNDRFFAVRPEGSVSTLKIQRTERGDSAVYLCASSLNARQGSGANVLTFGAGSRLTVL.